This T cell receptor (beta chain) was found in a study of T cell clonality in common variable immunodeficiency. V lost 8 bases to trimming and J lost 9 bases; unmatched junction nucleotides: 10. Germline assignment: CDR1 SNHLY and CDR2 FYNNEI. This CDR3 comprises 14 residues. Produced via immunoSEQ multiplex PCR; TCRdb's table is partial and in-frame only. The sample holds some 50,000 clones, and no clone turns up only once. As regards this clone: The sequence runs out 3 residues before the end of the CDR3; the remainder is reconstructed from the germline J gene.

The specimen was peripheral blood mononuclear cells. This receptor was identified in a person aged 18 to 75 in good health. This chain uses TRBV2 with TRBJ2-1, with TRBD2 identical over 10 bases. CDR3 region: CASRGASGRAEQFF. The covered CDR3 bases are TGTGCCAGCCGGGGAGCAAGCGGGAGGGCTGAG.